These T cell receptor beta chains were read from a single sample in a study of cytomegalovirus exposure and HLA in healthy donors. Libraries were prepared by immunoSEQ multiplex PCR; TCRdb keeps only in-frame clonotypes and omits some of them. The sample consists of approximately 190,000 clones, 84% of them appearing once. Source material: PBMCs. The receptor set was obtained from a woman aged 45-60 years in good health and CMV-seropositive. The CDR3 runs from the conserved cysteine through the conserved F or W. The D gene is left open where the match is weak. The size entry is marked missing in some rows and otherwise reads once, few, many or a size class.

clone_size	d_call	v_call	j_call	cdr3_nt	cdr3_aa
NA	TRBD2	TRBV5-1	TRBJ2-1	TGCGCCAGCAGCTTGGCTTTAGGGACTAGCGGGGGGGAAAACAATGAGCAGTTCTTC	CASSLALGTSGGENNEQFF
NA	NA	TRBV11-2	TRBJ1-3	TGTGCCAGCAGCCCCCTGACGGACAAACCTGGAAACACCATATATTTT	CASSPLTDKPGNTIYF
NA	TRBD1	TRBV7-9	TRBJ2-4	TGTGCCAGCAGCCAAGGACAGGGAGTCATTCAGTACTTC	CASSQGQGVIQYF
NA	TRBD1	TRBV4-1	TRBJ1-2	TGCGCCAGCAGCCTAACAGGGGCCGGGAACTATGGCTACACCTTC	CASSLTGAGNYGYTF
NA	TRBD1	TRBV7-2	TRBJ1-4	TGTGCCAGCAGCCCCTACCAGGGGGCCGAAAAACTGTTTTTT	CASSPYQGAEKLFF
NA	NA	TRBV28	TRBJ1-1	TGTGCCAGCCACCGGGAGATGAACACTGAAGCTTTCTTT	CASHREMNTEAFF
NA	NA	TRBV12-5	TRBJ2-7	TGTGCTAGTGGTTTGGGTGTTACCTACGAGCAGTACTTC	CASGLGVTYEQYF
NA	NA	TRBV27	TRBJ1-2	TGTGCCAGCCGTGGGGGGTCTGGCTACACCTTC	CASRGGSGYTF
NA	TRBD1	TRBV6-1	TRBJ2-1	TGTGCCAGCAGCTTAGACAGGGGTAACAATGAGCAGTTCTTC	CASSLDRGNNEQFF
NA	NA	TRBV18	TRBJ2-7	TGTGCCAGCTCACCAAGAGGTAGTAGGGGCACTACCTACGAGCAGTACTTC	CASSPRGSRGTTYEQYF
few	NA	TRBV7-9	TRBJ2-3	TGTGCCAGCAGCTTCTTGGGCCTCCAAGATACGCAGTATTTT	CASSFLGLQDTQYF
NA	NA	TRBV4-2	TRBJ2-3	TGTGCCAGCAGCCAAGAGATCGGGCTAGCAACAGATACGCAGTATTTT	CASSQEIGLATDTQYF
NA	NA	TRBV19	TRBJ1-5	TGTGCCAGTAGTACGGACAAGAAAAATCAGCCCCAGCATTTT	CASSTDKKNQPQHF
NA	TRBD1	TRBV29-1	TRBJ1-1	TGCAGCGTGGGGGGACAGCAATACACTGAAGCTTTCTTT	CSVGGQQYTEAFF
NA	TRBD2	TRBV6-6	TRBJ2-7	TGTGCCAGCAGTCTTAGCGGGGGGATCTCCTACGAGCAGTACTTC	CASSLSGGISYEQYF
NA	NA	TRBV7-2	TRBJ2-5	TGTGCCAGCAGCTTAGTTGCAGGGCCAGAGACCCAGTACTTC	CASSLVAGPETQYF
NA	NA	TRBV19	TRBJ2-6	TGTGCCAGTAGTATAGGAAGGGGGATCTCTGGGGCCAACGTCCTGACTTTC	CASSIGRGISGANVLTF
NA	TRBD1	TRBV29-1	TRBJ2-1	TGCAGCGTTGATTGGCGACAGGGCGTCTACAATGAGCAGTTCTTC	CSVDWRQGVYNEQFF
NA	NA	TRBV6-1	TRBJ2-1	TGTGCCAGTGGGGCAGGGAAAAACAATGAGCAGTTCTTC	CASGAGKNNEQFF
NA	TRBD1	TRBV18	TRBJ1-4	TGTGCCAGCCGGGGGACAGATAATGAAAAACTGTTTTTT	CASRGTDNEKLFF
once	TRBD2	TRBV9	TRBJ2-2	TGTGCCAGCAGCGCCCTAGCGGGAAAAGGTACCGGGGAGCTGTTTTTT	CASSALAGKGTGELFF
NA	TRBD2	TRBV29-1	TRBJ2-2	TGCAGCGTTGTGTGGGAGCGGGGGGGCCGGACCGGGGAGCTGTTTTTT	CSVVWERGGRTGELFF
NA	TRBD1	TRBV28	TRBJ1-6	TGTGCCAGCAGTACCCAGGGGGCGCAGAATTCACCCCTCCACTTT	CASSTQGAQNSPLHF
NA	NA	TRBV7-2	TRBJ2-1	TGTGCCAGCAGCTTAGTAGGGGGCTACAATGAGCAGTTCTTC	CASSLVGGYNEQFF
once	NA	TRBV6-1	TRBJ1-6	TGTGCCAGCAGTAACGGACAGAGAAATAATTCACCCCTCCACTTT	CASSNGQRNNSPLHF
NA	TRBD2	TRBV12-5	TRBJ2-2	TGTGCTAGTGCTAGGTCGGGAGGCGGGGAGCTGTTTTTT	CASARSGGGELFF
NA	TRBD1	TRBV28	TRBJ2-1	TGTGCCAGCAGGACGGACAGGGGGTGGAATGAGCAGTTCTTC	CASRTDRGWNEQFF
NA	TRBD1	TRBV27	TRBJ2-5	TGTGCCAGCAGGAGGACAGGGGTAGAGACCCAGTACTTC	CASRRTGVETQYF
NA	TRBD1	TRBV6-6	TRBJ1-1	TGTGCCAGCAGTAGAGGACAGGGGAAGACTGAAGCTTTCTTT	CASSRGQGKTEAFF
NA	TRBD2	TRBV4-1	TRBJ2-5	TGCGCCAGCAGCCAAGAGGGCGGGGGGGGGTCAGAGACCCAGTACTTC	CASSQEGGGGSETQYF
NA	TRBD1	TRBV9	TRBJ2-5	TGTGCCAGCAGCGTAGGGGACAGGGGGTACGTGACCCAGTACTTC	CASSVGDRGYVTQYF
NA	TRBD1	TRBV5-4	TRBJ2-2	TGTGCCAGCAGCCCAGGGGGTGCGGCCGGGGAGCTGTTTTTT	CASSPGGAAGELFF
NA	TRBD2	TRBV11-2	TRBJ2-5	TGTGCCAGCAGCTTAGCAGGGGTAGCGGGGAAAGAGACCCAGTACTTC	CASSLAGVAGKETQYF
NA	NA	TRBV6-4	TRBJ2-1	TGTGCCAGCAGTGACTCGGCGGTAGGGGCCTACAATGAGCAGTTCTTC	CASSDSAVGAYNEQFF
NA	NA	TRBV19	TRBJ2-3	TGTGCCAGTAGGGTCGAGGGTACAGATACGCAGTATTTT	CASRVEGTDTQYF
NA	TRBD1	TRBV5-1	TRBJ1-1	TGCGCCAGCAGCCCTACAGGGGTCGCTGAAGCTTTCTTT	CASSPTGVAEAFF
NA	NA	TRBV5-4	TRBJ1-2	TGTGCCAGCAGCTTGAAACAGGGAAGTGGCTACACCTTC	CASSLKQGSGYTF
NA	NA	TRBV29-1	TRBJ1-1	TGCAGCGGAGGACATGCCCTCATCGAAGCTTTCTTT	CSGGHALIEAFF
NA	NA	TRBV6-5	TRBJ2-2	TGTGCCAGCAGTTACTCTAACACGGGTACTGAGGGGGAGCTGTTTTTT	CASSYSNTGTEGELFF
NA	NA	TRBV5-1	TRBJ1-1	TGCGCCAGCAGCTTGGGAGATTTGAACACTGAAGCTTTCTTT	CASSLGDLNTEAFF
NA	TRBD1	TRBV6-6	TRBJ2-7	TGTGCCAGCAGCAACGGAGGGACAGGGGGTGTTCAGTACTTC	CASSNGGTGGVQYF
NA	TRBD1	TRBV7-9	TRBJ1-2	TGTGCCAGCAGCTCGACAGGGGGCGGCACTAACTATGGCTACACCTTC	CASSSTGGGTNYGYTF
NA	TRBD2	TRBV5-6	TRBJ2-7	TGTGCCAGCAGCTCGGGGGGGGGAGTTTACGAGCAGTACTTC	CASSSGGGVYEQYF
NA	NA	TRBV6-5	TRBJ1-2	TGTGCCAGCAGTTCCGCGGGGGCGAGGGGCTACACCTTC	CASSSAGARGYTF
NA	NA	TRBV7-9	TRBJ1-1	TGTTCCAGCAGCATCATATCGGTTCCTGAAGCTTTCTTT	CSSSIISVPEAFF
NA	NA	TRBV7-3	TRBJ1-2	TGTGCCAGCAGCTTAGGGGGCGCGAAGGGATTAGGGGGCTACACCTTC	CASSLGGAKGLGGYTF
NA	NA	TRBV7-8	TRBJ1-1	TGTGCCAGCAGCCTTAGGGGGACGCCTCTGAACACTGAAGCTTTCTTT	CASSLRGTPLNTEAFF
NA	NA	TRBV6-5	TRBJ2-3	TGTGCCAGCAGTTCCGGGCGGGTCTTCACAGATACGCAGTATTTT	CASSSGRVFTDTQYF